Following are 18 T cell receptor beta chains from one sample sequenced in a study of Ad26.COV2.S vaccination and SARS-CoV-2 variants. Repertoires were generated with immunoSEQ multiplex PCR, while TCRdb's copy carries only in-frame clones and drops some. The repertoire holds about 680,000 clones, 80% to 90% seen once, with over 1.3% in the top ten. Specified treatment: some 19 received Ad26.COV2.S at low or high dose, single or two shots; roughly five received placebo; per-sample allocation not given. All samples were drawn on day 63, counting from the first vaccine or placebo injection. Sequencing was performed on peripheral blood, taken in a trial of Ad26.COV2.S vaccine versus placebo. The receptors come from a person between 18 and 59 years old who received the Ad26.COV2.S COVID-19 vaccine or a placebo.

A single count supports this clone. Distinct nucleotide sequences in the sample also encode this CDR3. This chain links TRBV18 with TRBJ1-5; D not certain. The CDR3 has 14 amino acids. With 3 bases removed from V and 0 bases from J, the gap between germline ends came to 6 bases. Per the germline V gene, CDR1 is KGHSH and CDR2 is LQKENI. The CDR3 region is CASSPGYSNQPQHF. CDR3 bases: TGTGCCAGCTCACCTGGTTATAGCAATCAGCCCCAGCATTTT.

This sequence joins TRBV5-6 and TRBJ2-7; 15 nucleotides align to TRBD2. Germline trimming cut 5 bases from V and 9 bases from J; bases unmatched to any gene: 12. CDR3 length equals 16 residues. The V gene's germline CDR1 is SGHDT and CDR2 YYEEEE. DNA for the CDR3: TGTGCCAGCAGTCGCGGACTAGCGGGGGGGCAGGTCTGGCAGTACTTC. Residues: CASSRGLAGGQVWQYF.

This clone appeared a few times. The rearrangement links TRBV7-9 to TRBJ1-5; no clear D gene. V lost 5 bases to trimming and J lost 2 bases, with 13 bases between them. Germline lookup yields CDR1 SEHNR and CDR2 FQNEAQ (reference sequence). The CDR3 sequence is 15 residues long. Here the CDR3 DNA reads TGTGCCAGCAGCAACGACGGTTGGGGCAATCAGCCCCAGCATTTT. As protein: CASSNDGWGNQPQHF. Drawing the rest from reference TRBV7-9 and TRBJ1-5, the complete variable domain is DTGVSQNPRHKITKRGQNVTFRCDPISEHNRLYWYRQTLGQGPEFLTYFQNEAQLEKSRLLSDRFSAERPKGSFSTLEIQRTEQGDSAMYLCASSNDGWGNQPQHFGDGTRLSIL.

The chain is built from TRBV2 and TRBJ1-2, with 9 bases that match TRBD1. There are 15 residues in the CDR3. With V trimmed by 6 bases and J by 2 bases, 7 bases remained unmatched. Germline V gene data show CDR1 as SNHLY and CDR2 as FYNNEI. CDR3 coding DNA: TGTGCCAGCAGATTCACAGGGGGCGGAAACTATGGCTACACCTTC. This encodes CASRFTGGGNYGYTF.

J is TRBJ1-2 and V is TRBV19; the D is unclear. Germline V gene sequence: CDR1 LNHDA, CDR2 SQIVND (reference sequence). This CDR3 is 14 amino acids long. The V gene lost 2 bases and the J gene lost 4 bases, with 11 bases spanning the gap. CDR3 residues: CASSIRREVYGYTF. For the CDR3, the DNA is TGTGCCAGTAGTATACGGCGGGAGGTCTATGGCTACACCTTC.

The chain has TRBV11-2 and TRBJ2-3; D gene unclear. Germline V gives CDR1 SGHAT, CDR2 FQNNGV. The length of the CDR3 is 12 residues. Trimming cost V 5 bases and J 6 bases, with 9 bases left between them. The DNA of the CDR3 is TGTGCCAGCAGCATAAACGGTGATACGCAGTATTTT. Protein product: CASSINGDTQYF.

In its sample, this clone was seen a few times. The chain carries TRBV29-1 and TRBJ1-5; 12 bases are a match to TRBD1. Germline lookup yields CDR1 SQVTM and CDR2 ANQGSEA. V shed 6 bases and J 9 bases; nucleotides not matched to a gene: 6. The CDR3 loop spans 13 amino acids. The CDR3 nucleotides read TGCAGCGTAGCCGGGACAGGGGGCGGGCCCCAGCATTTT. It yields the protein CSVAGTGGGPQHF.

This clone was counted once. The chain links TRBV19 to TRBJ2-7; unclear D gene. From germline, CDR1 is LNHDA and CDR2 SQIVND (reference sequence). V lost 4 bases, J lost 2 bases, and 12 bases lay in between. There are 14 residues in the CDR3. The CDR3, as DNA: TGTGCCAGTAGTAGCCGCGAGAACACCTACGAGCAGTACTTC. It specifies CASSSRENTYEQYF.

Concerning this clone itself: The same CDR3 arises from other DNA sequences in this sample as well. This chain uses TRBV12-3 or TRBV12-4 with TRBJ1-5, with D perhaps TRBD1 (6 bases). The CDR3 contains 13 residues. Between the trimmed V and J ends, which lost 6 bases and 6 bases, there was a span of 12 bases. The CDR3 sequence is CASSPTGSQPQHF. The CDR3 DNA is TGTGCCAGCAGCCCAACAGGGAGTCAGCCCCAGCATTTT.

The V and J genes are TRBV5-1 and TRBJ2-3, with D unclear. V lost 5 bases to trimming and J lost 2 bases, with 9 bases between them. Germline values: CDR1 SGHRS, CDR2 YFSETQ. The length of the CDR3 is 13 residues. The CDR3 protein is CASRFGPTDTQYF. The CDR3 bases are TGCGCCAGCAGATTCGGACCCACAGATACGCAGTATTTT.

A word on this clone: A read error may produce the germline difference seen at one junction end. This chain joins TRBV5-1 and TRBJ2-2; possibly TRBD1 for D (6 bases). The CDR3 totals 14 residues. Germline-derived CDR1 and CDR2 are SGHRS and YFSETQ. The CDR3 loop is CASNLGQNTGELFF. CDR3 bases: TGCGCCAGCAACTTGGGACAGAACACCGGGGAGCTGTTTTTT.

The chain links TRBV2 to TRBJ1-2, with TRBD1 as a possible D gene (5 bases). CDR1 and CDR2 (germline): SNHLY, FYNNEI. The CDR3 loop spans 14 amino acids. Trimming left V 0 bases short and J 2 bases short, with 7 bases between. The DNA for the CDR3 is TGTGCCAGCAGTGAAGCTGCAGGGAACTATGGCTACACCTTC. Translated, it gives CASSEAAGNYGYTF.

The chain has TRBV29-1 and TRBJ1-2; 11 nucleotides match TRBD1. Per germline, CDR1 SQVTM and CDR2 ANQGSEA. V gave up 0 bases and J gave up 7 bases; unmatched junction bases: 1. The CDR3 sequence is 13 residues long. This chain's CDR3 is CSVEEGQGAGYTF. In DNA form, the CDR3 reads TGCAGCGTTGAAGAAGGACAGGGGGCTGGCTACACCTTC.

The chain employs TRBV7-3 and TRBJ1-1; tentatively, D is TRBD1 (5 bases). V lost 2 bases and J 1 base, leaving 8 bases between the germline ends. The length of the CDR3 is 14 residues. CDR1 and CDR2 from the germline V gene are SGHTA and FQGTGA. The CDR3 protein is CASSLQGPNTEAFF. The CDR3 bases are TGTGCCAGCAGCTTACAGGGACCGAACACTGAAGCTTTCTTT.

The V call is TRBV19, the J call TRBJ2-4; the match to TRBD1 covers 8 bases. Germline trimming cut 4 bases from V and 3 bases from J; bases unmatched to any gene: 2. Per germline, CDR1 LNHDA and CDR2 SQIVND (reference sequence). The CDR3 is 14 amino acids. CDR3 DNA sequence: TGTGCCAGTAGTAGACAGGGGATCAAAAACATTCAGTACTTC. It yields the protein CASSRQGIKNIQYF.

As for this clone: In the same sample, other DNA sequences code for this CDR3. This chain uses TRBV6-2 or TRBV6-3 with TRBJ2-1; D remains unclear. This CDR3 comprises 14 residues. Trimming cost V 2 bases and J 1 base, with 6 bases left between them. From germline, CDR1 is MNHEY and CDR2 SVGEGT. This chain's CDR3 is CASSYGGSYNEQFF. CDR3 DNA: TGTGCCAGCAGTTACGGCGGTTCCTACAATGAGCAGTTCTTC.

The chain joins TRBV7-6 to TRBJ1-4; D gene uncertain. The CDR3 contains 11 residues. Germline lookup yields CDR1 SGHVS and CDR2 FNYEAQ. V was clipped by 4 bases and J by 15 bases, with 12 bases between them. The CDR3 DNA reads TGTGCCAGCAGCTCTATCGGGGAGGTGTTTTTT. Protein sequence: CASSSIGEVFF.

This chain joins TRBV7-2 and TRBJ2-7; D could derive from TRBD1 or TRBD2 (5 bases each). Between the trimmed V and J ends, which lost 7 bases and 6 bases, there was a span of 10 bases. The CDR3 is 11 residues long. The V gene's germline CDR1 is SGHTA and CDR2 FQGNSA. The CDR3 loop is CASMLGTEQYF. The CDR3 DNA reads TGTGCCAGCATGCTAGGGACCGAGCAGTACTTC.